This T cell receptor beta chain is from a study of early T cells in non-severe SARS-CoV-2 infection. As for the study in general: Bulk RNA from unsorted whole blood was sequenced; chains were unpaired. Notes on the study in general: Lookups in VDJdb leaned toward anti-spike CD8 responses and missed private and CD4 specificities.

V was pared by 11 bases and J by 11 bases, with 17 bases of the junction left unmatched. CDR1 is MDHEN and CDR2 is SYDVKM in the germline V gene. The CDR3 is made up of 14 amino acids. The TCR library protocol attached unique molecular identifiers to the individual cDNA molecules. TCRdb re-called the 5' RACE reads through MiXCR, storing one row per CDR3 protein. The sample has 100,000 to 150,000 distinct CDR3 sequences; under 15% are singletons. This clonotype was counted once. What it recognizes is unknown. This may be a read error, as it is one base from a much larger clone. This TCR was sampled from an adult who was a healthcare worker with PCR-confirmed SARS-CoV-2 infection or an uninfected control (not recorded which). The sequenced sample was whole blood. This chain links TRBV28 with TRBJ1-1; 10 nucleotides match TRBD1. The chain's CDR3 is CACIPSRTGGMAFF. Here the CDR3 DNA reads TGTGCCTGCATTCCGAGCAGGACAGGGGGTATGGCTTTCTTT.